This entry is about one T cell receptor beta chain. Its antigen is currently unknown. The data originate from a study of shared clonotypes between healthy human individuals. Overall study findings and caveats: On the whole, naive subsets had larger estimated richness than memory subsets had. With several donors compared, roughly 5% of naive CD4 clonotypes were shared.

The genomic DNA of each subset was split evenly across several immunoSEQ plates. The protocol was immunoSEQ multiplex PCR, while the TCRdb copy is restricted to in-frame clones and leaves out a portion. The sample lists about 2.5 million clones, approximately 90% occurring once. This clonotype was obtained from a man younger than 35 in good health. Some clones in this sample may be carry-over from other donors' samples. The sample comprised naive CD4+ T cells from PBMCs. Subset in this sample: CD45RA+ positively selected.

The CDR3, as DNA: TGTGCCAGCAGAGTTAGCGGGGGCCCATACGAGCAGTACTTC. It is translated as CASRVSGGPYEQYF. The chain uses TRBV27 and TRBJ2-7, with 9 bases matching TRBD2. This CDR3 has 14 amino acids. Germline CDR1 is MNHEY and CDR2 is SMNVEV (reference sequence). V dropped 6 bases and J dropped 4; count of bases not matched to a gene: 7.